This T cell receptor beta chain was obtained from a study of T cells after yellow fever vaccination. Across the whole study: For low cell numbers, libraries were made with SMART-Seq v4 Ultra Low Input. Study-level findings and limits: Only a minor proportion of clonotypes was detected across both CD4 and CD8 compartments. Most clones from primary vaccination were detected again post-booster (just over 95% CD4, around 90% CD8).

Conversion of TCR transcripts into cDNA relied on 5'RACE template switching, which added a universal primer site and UMIs. TCRdb analysed the 5' RACE reads with MiXCR anew, one entry per CDR3 protein. Of some 300,000 distinct CDR3 sequences listed, roughly 8.4% are singletons. Germline V gene data show CDR1 as KGHDR and CDR2 as SFDVKD. The CDR3 runs to 16 residues. Trimming stripped 4 bases from V and 4 bases from J, with 15 bases between. This clonotype was found a few times. The antigen is unknown. This TCR came from a man between 18 and 35 years old who received the YFV17D yellow fever vaccine. The source was PBMCs, collected approximately 47 days after the first yellow fever vaccination. The chain combines TRBV24-1 with TRBJ2-2; no clear D gene. The CDR3 region is CATSDAGRPGTGELFF. CDR3 nucleotide sequence: TGTGCCACCAGTGACGCCGGCAGGCCGGGCACCGGGGAGCTGTTTTTT.